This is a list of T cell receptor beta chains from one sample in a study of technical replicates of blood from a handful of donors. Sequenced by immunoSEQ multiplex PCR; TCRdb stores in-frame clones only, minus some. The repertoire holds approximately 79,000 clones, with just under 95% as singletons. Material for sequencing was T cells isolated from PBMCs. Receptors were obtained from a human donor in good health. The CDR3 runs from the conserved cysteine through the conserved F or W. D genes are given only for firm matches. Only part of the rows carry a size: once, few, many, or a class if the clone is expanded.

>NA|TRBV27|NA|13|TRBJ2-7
TGTGCCAGCAGTCCCCACTTCCGCGGAGAGCAGTACTTC
CASSPHFRGEQYF
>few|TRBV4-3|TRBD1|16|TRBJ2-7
TGCGCCAGCAGCCAAGCCTCCGGGACAGGGAGCTACGAGCAGTACTTC
CASSQASGTGSYEQYF
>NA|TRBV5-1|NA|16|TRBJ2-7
TGCGCCAGCAGGACCGGGACTCAAGAGGATCACTACGAGCAGTACTTC
CASRTGTQEDHYEQYF
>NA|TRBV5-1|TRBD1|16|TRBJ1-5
TGCGCCAGCAATTGGAGGGGACAGGGCGGCAGTCAGCCCCAGCATTTT
CASNWRGQGGSQPQHF
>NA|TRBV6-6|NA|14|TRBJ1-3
TGTGCCAGCAGTTACTATCGAGATGGAAACACCATATATTTT
CASSYYRDGNTIYF
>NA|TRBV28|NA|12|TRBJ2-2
TGTGCCAGCATCGACCGGAGCGGGGAGCTGTTTTTT
CASIDRSGELFF
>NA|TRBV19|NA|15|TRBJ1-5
TGTGCCAGTAGGGTCGGAGGAAATAGCAATCAGCCCCAGCATTTT
CASRVGGNSNQPQHF
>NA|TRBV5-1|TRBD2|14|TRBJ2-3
TGCGCCAGCAGCCCGCCGGGAGGGACAGATACGCAGTATTTT
CASSPPGGTDTQYF
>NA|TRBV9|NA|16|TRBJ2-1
TGTGCCAGCAGCGCACTGACTACCCCAGGCCTTAATGAGCAGTTCTTC
CASSALTTPGLNEQFF
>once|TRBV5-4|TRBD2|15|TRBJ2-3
TGTGCCAGCAGCTTAAGCGGGAAGCCCACCGATACGCAGTATTTT
CASSLSGKPTDTQYF
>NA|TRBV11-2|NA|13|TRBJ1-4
TGTGCCAGCAGCTTCGAAAGGGGGGGGAAACTGTTTTTT
CASSFERGGKLFF
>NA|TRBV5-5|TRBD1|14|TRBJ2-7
TGTGCCAGCAGCTTGGGACAGGGGGGCTACGAGCAGTACTTC
CASSLGQGGYEQYF
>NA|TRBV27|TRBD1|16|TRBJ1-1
TGTGCCAGCAGTAAATACCGACAGGGTGCCACGACTGAAGCTTTCTTT
CASSKYRQGATTEAFF
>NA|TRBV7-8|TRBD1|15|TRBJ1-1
TGTGCCAGCAGCTTTTCGAACAGGGGAATGGCTGAAGCTTTCTTT
CASSFSNRGMAEAFF
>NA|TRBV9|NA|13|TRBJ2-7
TGTGCCAGCAGCGATATACTAGCTGGAGAGCAGTACTTC
CASSDILAGEQYF
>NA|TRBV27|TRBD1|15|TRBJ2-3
TGTGCCAGCAGCAGGGACAGGGAAGTGGGGAATACGCAGTATTTT
CASSRDREVGNTQYF
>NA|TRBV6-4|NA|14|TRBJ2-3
TGTGCCAGCAGTGGGAACAGGGGCACAGATACGCAGTATTTT
CASSGNRGTDTQYF
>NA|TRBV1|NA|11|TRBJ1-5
TGCACCAGCAGCCAAGTACATACCCAGCATTTT
CTSSQVHTQHF
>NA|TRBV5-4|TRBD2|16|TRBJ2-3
TGTGCCAGCAGCCCCGGGGGACTAGCGCGATTGGATACGCAGTATTTT
CASSPGGLARLDTQYF
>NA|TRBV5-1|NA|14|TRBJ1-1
TGCGCCAGCAGCTTGGAGGCGGGTAACACTGAAGCTTTCTTT
CASSLEAGNTEAFF
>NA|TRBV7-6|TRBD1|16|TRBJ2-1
TGTGCCAGCAGCCTCCCCGGGACAGAATTTGGCAATGAGCAGTTCTTC
CASSLPGTEFGNEQFF
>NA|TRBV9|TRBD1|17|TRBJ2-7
TGTGCCAGCAGCCCTTACATTTTCGGACAGGGGCTCTACGAGCAGTACTTC
CASSPYIFGQGLYEQYF
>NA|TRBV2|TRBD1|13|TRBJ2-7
TGTGCCAGCAGAGGGACAGGGGGCTACGAGCAGTACTTC
CASRGTGGYEQYF
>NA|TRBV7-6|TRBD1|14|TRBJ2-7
TGTGCCAGCAGCTTAAGGACAGGGCCCAACGAGCAGTACTTC
CASSLRTGPNEQYF
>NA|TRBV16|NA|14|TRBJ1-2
TGTGCCAGCAGCCAATCCAGCATCGGGTATGGCTACACCTTC
CASSQSSIGYGYTF
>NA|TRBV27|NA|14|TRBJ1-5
TGTGCCAGCAGTTGGGGGGGTGAGGATCAGCCCCAGCATTTT
CASSWGGEDQPQHF
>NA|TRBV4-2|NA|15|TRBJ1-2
TGTGCCAGCAGCCAAGCGAGGACAGCCTCCTATGGCTACACCTTC
CASSQARTASYGYTF
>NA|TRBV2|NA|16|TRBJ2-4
TGTGCCAGCAGTGCTAGCGCTCTATCAGCCAAAAACATTCAGTACTTC
CASSASALSAKNIQYF
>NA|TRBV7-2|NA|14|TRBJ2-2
TGTGCCAGCCAGCGCGATTCGAACACCGGGGAGCTGTTTTTT
CASQRDSNTGELFF
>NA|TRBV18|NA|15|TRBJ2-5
TGTGCCAGCTCACGGACAAGGGATATCGGAGAGACCCAGTACTTC
CASSRTRDIGETQYF
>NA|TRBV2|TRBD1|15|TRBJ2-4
TGTGCCAGCAGTGGTCTAGGACAGGGGCAAAACATTCAGTACTTC
CASSGLGQGQNIQYF
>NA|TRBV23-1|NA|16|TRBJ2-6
TGCGCCAGCGGCAATAAAAGGACAGCTGGGGCCAACGTCCTGACTTTC
CASGNKRTAGANVLTF
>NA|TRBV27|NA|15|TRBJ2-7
TGTGCCAGCTCTAGCTCAAGTAGAAAGTGGTACGAGCAGTACTTC
CASSSSSRKWYEQYF